This TCR beta chain was profiled in a study of OX40 agonist ivuxolimab in advanced cancers. This clone appeared a single time. Assay used: immunoSEQ multiplex PCR; TCRdb lists only in-frame clones, some missing. The table shows tens of thousands of clones, with about 88% occurring only once. This CDR3 has 10 residues. Looked up from germline, CDR1 is SGDLS and CDR2 is YYNGEE. Deletions cut 3 bases from V and 12 bases from J, with 7 bases between. Sequencing used CD4+ or CD8+ T cells sorted from blood, obtained in a trial of the OX40 agonist ivuxolimab. This TCR was recovered from an adult with an advanced solid tumor such as melanoma, head and neck, liver or kidney cancer. The rearrangement uses TRBV9 and TRBJ2-1, with D perhaps matching TRBD1 (5 bases). The CDR3 region has the DNA TGTGCCAGCAGCGGAAGGGGGCAGTTCTTC. This codes for CASSGRGQFF.